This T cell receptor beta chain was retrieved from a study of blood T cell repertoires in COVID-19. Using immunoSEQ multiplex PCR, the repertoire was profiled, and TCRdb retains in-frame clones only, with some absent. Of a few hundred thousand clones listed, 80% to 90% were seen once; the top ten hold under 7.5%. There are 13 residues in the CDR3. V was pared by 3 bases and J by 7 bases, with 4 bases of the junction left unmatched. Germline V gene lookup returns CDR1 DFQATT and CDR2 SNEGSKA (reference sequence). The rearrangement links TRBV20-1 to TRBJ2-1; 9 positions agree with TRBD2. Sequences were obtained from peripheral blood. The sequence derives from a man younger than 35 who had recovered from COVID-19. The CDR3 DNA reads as TGCAGTGCTAGTTTTACTAGCGGGAATGAGCAGTTCTTC. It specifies CSASFTSGNEQFF.